This TCR beta chain was recorded in a study of T cell changes during pregnancy in multiple sclerosis (dated by TCRdb to 2018 to 2020). Concerning the study at large: Changes in the T cell repertoire over the course of pregnancy were examined in this study in women with multiple sclerosis.

Library method: the immunoSEQ multiplex PCR assay. TCRdb mirrors the immuneACCESS table, restricted to in-frame sequences. Some clones are absent from its copies; in checked studies, under half trace to an unresolved V gene, and the reason for the others is unknown. The sample table shows roughly 22,000 clones, and more than 85% are seen once. The ten largest clones capture around 0.57% of the sample. Regarding this clone: The antigen this receptor binds is unknown. Base qualities are missing; no much larger clone stands one base away.

At the junction V is shortened by 8 bases and J by 4 bases, with 24 bases in between. Spanning cysteine to phenylalanine, the CDR3 consists of 17 amino acids. Only the CDR3 portion is preserved as DNA: 51 bases, with reading frame beginning at the first base. In the germline V gene, CDR1 corresponds to MDHEN and CDR2 to SYDVKM. The chain employs TRBV28 and TRBJ1-3; too little of a D gene remains to name it. This TCR derives from a female donor in good health, enrolled as a control in a pregnancy study. The source material was CD4+ T cells from peripheral blood mononuclear cells, sampled after pregnancy. The CDR3 protein: CASPPMGGSLKGNTIYF. The bases are TGTGCCAGCCCCCCAATGGGCGGGAGCTTGAAAGGAAACACCATATATTTT.